This T cell receptor (beta chain) originates from a study of blood T cell repertoires in COVID-19. Seattle patient enrollment occurred during active infection, with longitudinal follow-up thereafter. Sequenced by immunoSEQ multiplex PCR; TCRdb stores in-frame clones only, minus some. The data contain around 140,000 clones, 65% to 85% of them singletons. V lost 4 bases, J lost 10 bases, and 24 bases lay in between. The V gene's germline CDR1 is SGHNT and CDR2 YYREEE (reference sequence). CDR3 length equals 16 residues. The sequence came from a man under 40 with COVID-19, enrolled during active disease. This chain joins TRBV5-4 and TRBJ2-1; tentatively, D is TRBD2 (7 bases). Material for sequencing was peripheral blood. The CDR3 sequence: CASSRGGGGEGQEQFF. CDR3 DNA: TGTGCCAGCAGCCGCGGTGGGGGGGGCGAGGGACAAGAGCAGTTCTTC. The entire variable domain, with the rest obtained from reference TRBV5-4 and TRBJ2-1, is as follows: ETGVTQSPTHLIKTRGQQVTLRCSSQSGHNTVSWYQQALGQGPQFIFQYYREEENGRGNFPPRFSGLQFPNYSSELNVNALELDDSALYLCASSRGGGGEGQEQFFGPGTRLTVL.